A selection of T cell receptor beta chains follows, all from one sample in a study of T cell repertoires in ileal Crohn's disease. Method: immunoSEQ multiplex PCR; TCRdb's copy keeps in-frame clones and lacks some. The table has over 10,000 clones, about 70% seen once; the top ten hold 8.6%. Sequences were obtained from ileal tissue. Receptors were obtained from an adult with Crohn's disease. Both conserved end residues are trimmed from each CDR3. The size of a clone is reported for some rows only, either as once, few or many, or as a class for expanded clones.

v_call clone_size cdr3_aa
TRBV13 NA ASSITSLNTEAF
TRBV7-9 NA ASSLEFGGTEAF
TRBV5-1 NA ASSLEWSGLNTEAF
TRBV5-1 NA ASSLEGFPYNEQF
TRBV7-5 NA ASPPTSKDEQF
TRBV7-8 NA ASSFGGPYEQY
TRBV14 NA ASRIPGQGWSEQY
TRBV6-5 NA ASRQEETQY
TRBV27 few ASSADRELEETQY
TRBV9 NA ASSVVGGGETQY
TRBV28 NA ASRTGSAKNIQY
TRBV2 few ASSEAPSTGGRADTQY
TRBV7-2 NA ASSPDGSYEQY
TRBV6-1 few ASRDPWQGNGYT
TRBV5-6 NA ASSFSSGNTIY
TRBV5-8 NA ASSWRNYWLGLSYEQY
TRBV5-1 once ASSPGSFGNTIY
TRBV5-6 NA ASSPLLSYEQY
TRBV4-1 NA ASSQAATGTGNQPQH
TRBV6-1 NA ASRPGSGANVLT
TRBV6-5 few ASELYTEAF
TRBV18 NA ASSADRNTEAF
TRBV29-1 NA STGGGQGDEQY
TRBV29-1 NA SVARPLNTEAF
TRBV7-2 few ASSPGGLAATDTQY
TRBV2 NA ASRGRDSSSYEQY
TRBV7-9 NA ASSLQVLSEQY
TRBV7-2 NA ASSSRRGYEQY
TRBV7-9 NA ASSVDREGAEAF
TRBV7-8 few ASSWAAGGDQPQH
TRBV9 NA ASSGSGSYEQY
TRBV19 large ASSTYTGVSSEAF
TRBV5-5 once ASSPDWAPSYEQY
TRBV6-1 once ASSETLPTGALNYGYT
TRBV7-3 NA ASSRTTIGGAETQY
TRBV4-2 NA ASSRRGGNTEAF
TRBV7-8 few ASSLAHRTSERNEQF
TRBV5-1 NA ASSSTGSQPQH
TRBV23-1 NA ASSQCGGLTGANVLT
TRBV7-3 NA ASSLQGSNTGELF
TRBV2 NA ASDITDTQY
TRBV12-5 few ASGTDGGNTIY
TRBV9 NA ASSLDRVSPLH
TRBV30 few AWSVQTTFQPQH
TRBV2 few ASSPRDRATDGYT
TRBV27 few ASSLRGFGNEQF
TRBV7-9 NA ASSPGQGPNYGYT
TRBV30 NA AWSGTSGDEQF
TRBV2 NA ATRDLNTGELF